This TCR beta chain appears in the sequencing data of a study of low-dose radiotherapy and immunotherapy resistance in tumors. Time point meaning: after trial treatment. The treatment was: LDRT plus nivolumab, ipilimumab, low-dose cyclophosphamide and aspirin (RACIN trial). This clonotype was found many times. The length of the CDR3 is 15 residues. The V end lost 2 bases, the J end lost 0 bases, and 9 bases lay between the germline ends. Germline-derived CDR1 and CDR2 are MDHEN and SYDVKM. TRAV- and TRBV-specific primers were used for first-strand cDNA, which covered alpha and beta chains. TCRs were put through 20 PCR cycles of amplification with Phusion. A constant-region primer and the V-primer adapter served as the primer pair. MiXCR, run by TCRdb on the reads, gives a single entry per CDR3 protein. This table holds about 44,000 distinct CDR3 sequences, around a quarter found once.

Sequencing was performed on PBMCs, taken after low-dose radiotherapy plus immunotherapy. The rearrangement joins TRBV28 to TRBJ2-3; maybe TRBD2 (5 bases). The receptor was isolated from a male donor with prostate cancer. For the CDR3, the DNA is TGTGCCAGCAGTTTAAAGCGGTTTAGCACAGATACGCAGTATTTT. Encoded protein: CASSLKRFSTDTQYF.